This entry lists 24 T cell receptor beta chains sequenced from one sample in a study of Graves' ophthalmopathy and Graves' hyperthyroidism. Scientists amplified the TCR beta CDR3 regions from RNA transcripts. HTBI-primed first-round RT-PCR preceded second-round multiplex PCR. One entry per CDR3 protein results from TCRdb running MiXCR on the multiplex PCR reads. The table has over a million distinct CDR3 sequences, less than 45% seen once. Sample: peripheral blood or thyroid tissue (not recorded which). The source is an adult man with Graves' hyperthyroidism.

The CDR3 sequence: CASRKRGGKETQYF. CDR3 bases: TGTGCCAGCAGAAAAAGGGGGGGGAAAGAGACCCAGTACTTC. The chain recombines TRBV6-6 with TRBJ2-5; perhaps TRBD2 as D (7 bases). Germline V gives CDR1 MNHNY, CDR2 SVGAGI (reference sequence). Trimming stripped 6 bases from V and 3 bases from J, with 14 bases between. The CDR3 loop spans 14 amino acids.

The chain joins TRBV7-2 to TRBJ2-5; 14 bases are shared with TRBD2. Per germline, CDR1 SGHTA and CDR2 FQGNSA. Germline trimming cut 6 bases from V and 4 bases from J; bases unmatched to any gene: 10. This CDR3 is built from 17 residues. The CDR3 bases are TGTGCCAGCAGACCCATGACTAGCGGGAGGGCCCGAGAGACCCAGTACTTC. Translating gives CASRPMTSGRARETQYF. The entire variable domain, with the rest obtained from reference TRBV7-2 and TRBJ2-5, is as follows: GAGVSQSPSNKVTEKGKDVELRCDPISGHTALYWYRQSLGQGLEFLIYFQGNSAPDKSGLPSDRFSAERTGGSVSTLTIQRTQQEDSAVYLCASRPMTSGRARETQYFGPGTRLLVL.

At least ten counts were recorded for this clonotype. The V call is TRBV6-6, the J call TRBJ2-5; D is perhaps TRBD1 (6 bases). Germline V gene sequence: CDR1 MNHNY, CDR2 SVGAGI (reference sequence). This CDR3 comprises 16 residues. V was shortened by 6 bases and J by 4 bases, with 21 bases between the two germline ends. The CDR3 reads CASRYPEARGGETQYF. The CDR3 DNA is TGTGCCAGCAGATACCCCGAGGCGAGAGGGGGAGAGACCCAGTACTTC.

This clonotype was seen at least ten times. This sequence joins TRBV3-1 and TRBJ1-6; D remains unclear. Germline CDR1 reads LGHDT; CDR2 reads YNNKEL (reference sequence). CDR3 length: 11 amino acids. Trimming took off 5 bases at V and 7 bases at J, with 3 bases between the two ends. The CDR3 reads CASSRNSPLHF. The CDR3 DNA is TGTGCCAGCAGCAGGAATTCACCCCTCCACTTT.

This clonotype was seen many times. The chain has TRBV29-1 and TRBJ2-7, with D perhaps TRBD1 (6 bases). The CDR3 spans 12 residues. V was shortened by 2 bases and J by 5 bases, with 10 bases between the two germline ends. Germline lookup yields CDR1 SQVTM and CDR2 ANQGSEA. In DNA, the CDR3 is TGCAGCGTTGAACAGGGGCTCGACGAGCAGTACTTC. Protein: CSVEQGLDEQYF.

The chain carries TRBV10-3 and TRBJ2-7; TRBD2 is a possible D gene (5 bases). This CDR3 has 15 residues. The germline CDR1 and CDR2 sequences are ENHRY and SYGVKD. V lost 10 bases, J lost 6 bases, and 25 bases lay in between. In DNA form, the CDR3 reads TGTGCCACCCGAAACCCTAGCACTGGAGAACTCGAGCAGTACTTC. Encoded protein: CATRNPSTGELEQYF.

This clonotype was observed at least ten times. This chain connects TRBV2 to TRBJ1-2, with a possible D match to TRBD1 (5 bases). In germline, CDR1 is SNHLY, CDR2 FYNNEI. V was trimmed by 7 bases and J by 4 bases, leaving 16 bases between them. The CDR3 is 14 amino acids. The CDR3 protein is CASKAQTVFYGYTF. As DNA, the CDR3 is TGTGCCAGCAAAGCTCAGACAGTTTTCTATGGCTACACCTTC.

This clonotype was found many times. The chain recombines TRBV7-8 with TRBJ1-6; D is uncertain. Trimming stripped 1 base from V and 7 bases from J, with 11 bases between. The CDR3 length is 15 residues. Per germline, CDR1 SGHVS and CDR2 FQNEAQ. In nucleotides, the CDR3 is TGTGCCAGCAGCTTAGTATCCCTGAAAAATTCACCCCTCCACTTT. Amino acids: CASSLVSLKNSPLHF.

This clonotype was recorded many times. This chain joins TRBV12-3 or TRBV12-4 and TRBJ1-5, with D tentatively TRBD1 (5 bases). CDR3 length equals 14 residues. V was cut by 7 bases and J by 11 bases, with 21 bases left in between. The chain's CDR3 is CASTLRGQGYTQHF. CDR3 bases: TGTGCCAGCACCCTAAGAGGCCAGGGATATACCCAGCATTTT.

The chain is built from TRBV7-2 and TRBJ2-3; TRBD1 might be the D (6 bases). CDR1 is SGHTA and CDR2 is FQGNSA in the germline V gene. The germline V and J ends were trimmed by 9 bases and 1 base, with 8 bases remaining between them. This CDR3 contains 12 residues. The CDR3 DNA reads as TGTGCCAGTCGACAGGGCACAGATACGCAGTATTTT. Its translation: CASRQGTDTQYF.

The chain is built from TRBV29-1 and TRBJ2-5; D is ambiguous. V was clipped by 3 bases and J by 5 bases, with 13 bases between them. This CDR3 has 13 amino acids. From germline, CDR1 is SQVTM and CDR2 ANQGSEA. CDR3 bases: TGCAGCGTTGATACGGCTACCGGGGAGACCCAGTACTTC. Translating it yields CSVDTATGETQYF.

The chain has TRBV10-2 and TRBJ2-7, with 9 bases fitting TRBD2. CDR1 WSHSY and CDR2 SAAADI come from the germline V gene. This CDR3 is built from 15 residues. J gave up 6 bases and V 2 bases, and 8 bases lay outside the gene matches. The CDR3, as DNA: TGCGCCAGCAGTGAGCCGAGGACTAGCGTCCTCGAGCAGTACTTC. Translation gives CASSEPRTSVLEQYF.

This clonotype showed up many times. The genes are TRBV6-6 and TRBJ2-5; no clear D gene. Germline CDR1 is MNHNY and CDR2 is SVGAGI (reference sequence). This CDR3 is built from 14 residues. The V end was cut by 0 bases, the J end by 5 bases, with 10 bases between. CDR3 bases: TGTGCCAGCAGTTACTCGGTGTCCATGGAGACCCAGTACTTC. This gives the protein CASSYSVSMETQYF.

This clonotype has a count of ten or more. DNA for the CDR3: TGTGCCAGCAGCTCACAGGGGACGGGGGAGCAGTACTTC. This sequence encodes CASSSQGTGEQYF. The V gene is TRBV7-2, the J gene TRBJ2-7; 7 positions match TRBD1. Losses at the gene ends were 4 bases for V and 7 bases for J; bases not matched to a gene: 7. The length of the CDR3 is 13 residues. Looked up from germline, CDR1 is SGHTA and CDR2 is FQGNSA.

This clonotype was picked up many times. The gene calls are TRBV6-5 and TRBJ1-1, with 7 nucleotides matching TRBD1. Losses at the gene ends were 6 bases for V and 2 bases for J; bases not matched to a gene: 9. CDR1 MNHEY and CDR2 SVGAGI come from the germline V gene. The CDR3 is made up of 15 amino acids. The DNA of the CDR3 is TGTGCCAGCAGCCCGGCGGGGACAGCCAACACTGAAGCTTTCTTT. It yields the protein CASSPAGTANTEAFF.

This clonotype has just a few counts. This chain links TRBV6-4 with TRBJ2-2; D may be TRBD2 (5 bases). V gave up 8 bases and J gave up 6 bases, with 16 bases separating them. Per germline, CDR1 MRHNA and CDR2 SNTAGT. The CDR3 runs 14 residues. This chain's CDR3 is CASGRSGESGELFF. DNA of the CDR3: TGTGCCAGCGGAAGATCCGGGGAATCCGGGGAGCTGTTTTTT.

As to this clonotype: This may come from a read error, since a much larger clone is one base off. The rearrangement joins TRBV9 to TRBJ1-2, with a possible D match to TRBD1 (5 bases). The CDR3 covers 12 residues. Trimming took 3 bases from V and 6 from J, leaving 9 bases between them. Looked up from germline, CDR1 is SGDLS and CDR2 is YYNGEE. CDR3 sequence reads: CASSAGTHGYTF. The CDR3 DNA reads as TGTGCCAGCAGCGCCGGGACTCATGGCTACACCTTC.

V usage is TRBV13 and J usage is TRBJ2-5; D is undetermined. Trimming left V 2 bases short and J 5 bases short, with 9 bases between. Looked up from germline, CDR1 is PRHDT and CDR2 is FYEKMQ (reference sequence). The CDR3 runs 13 residues. CDR3 residues: CASSLLSAETQYF. CDR3 nucleotide sequence: TGTGCCAGCAGCTTACTTTCGGCGGAGACCCAGTACTTC.

The J gene is TRBJ2-7, the V gene TRBV29-1; 8 bases map to TRBD1. Trimming removed 7 bases from V and 4 bases from J; junction bases left unmatched: 6. The CDR3 length is 12 residues. From germline, CDR1 is SQVTM and CDR2 ANQGSEA. CDR3 nucleotide sequence: TGCAGCGCCCGGGACAGGCCATACGAGCAGTACTTC. It codes for CSARDRPYEQYF.

This clonotype was detected a few times. J is TRBJ1-5 and V is TRBV28; D perhaps matches TRBD1 (5 bases). Germline-derived CDR1 and CDR2 are MDHEN and SYDVKM. This CDR3 comprises 15 residues. The V gene lost 3 bases and the J gene lost 5 bases, with 14 bases spanning the gap. The CDR3 DNA follows: TGTGCCAGCAGTTTTTTGGGCAGGGAGGATCAGCCCCAGCATTTT. It specifies CASSFLGREDQPQHF.

The chain has TRBV20-1 and TRBJ1-5; D is undetermined. CDR1 is DFQATT and CDR2 is SNEGSKA in the germline V gene (reference sequence). The CDR3 contains 11 residues. CDR3 nucleotide sequence: TGCAGGGGCTGGAGCAATCAGCCCCAGCATTTT. Translation: CRGWSNQPQHF.

This clonotype was recorded at least ten times. CDR3 sequence (DNA): TGTGCCAGCAGTTACTCGGGGGGGCAAGGGTTCAATCAGCCCCAGCATTTT. Amino acid sequence: CASSYSGGQGFNQPQHF. The rearrangement uses TRBV6-5 and TRBJ1-5, with TRBD1 as a possible D gene (6 bases). Trimming took off 0 bases at V and 3 bases at J, with 15 bases between the two ends. The CDR3 is 17 residues long. CDR1 is MNHEY and CDR2 is SVGAGI in the germline V gene.

The chain recombines TRBV2 with TRBJ1-4; 11 bases are shared with TRBD1. Germline CDR1 is SNHLY and CDR2 is FYNNEI. The ends lost 11 bases at V and 7 bases at J; junction bases unmatched: 0. The CDR3 has 11 amino acids. CDR3 in DNA: TGTGCCGGGACAGGGGGTGAAAAACTGTTTTTT. Translated: CAGTGGEKLFF.

This clonotype was seen at least ten times. The gene calls are TRBV6-4 and TRBJ1-5; D gene unclear. V lost 2 bases and J 6 bases, leaving 8 bases between the germline ends. The CDR3 is 13 residues long. The germline V gene has CDR1 MRHNA and CDR2 SNTAGT. CDR3 amino acids: CASSDQHGQPQHF. The CDR3 DNA reads as TGTGCCAGCAGTGACCAACATGGTCAGCCCCAGCATTTT.